This T cell receptor (beta chain) comes out of a study of early T cells in non-severe SARS-CoV-2 infection. At the level of the study: The study sequenced bulk RNA from unsorted whole blood, with chains unpaired.

The study, taken as a whole, reports: Comparison of clonotypes with VDJdb favored anti-spike CD8 responses while missing private and CD4 specificities.

Attachment of unique molecular identifiers to individual cDNA molecules was performed. TCRdb reprocessed the 5' RACE reads with MiXCR, giving one entry per CDR3 protein. Here the sample spans 120,000 or so distinct CDR3 sequences, around 13% being singletons. Germline CDR1 SGHAT, CDR2 FQNNGV. CDR3 length equals 15 residues. V shed 5 bases and J 3 bases; nucleotides not matched to a gene: 8. This clonotype was seen ten or more times. Antigen specificity is unknown. The source was whole blood, collected at baseline. The receptor comes from an adult who was a healthcare worker with PCR-confirmed SARS-CoV-2 infection or an uninfected control (not recorded which). The J gene is TRBJ1-1, the V gene TRBV11-2, with 8 bases fitting TRBD1. The CDR3 DNA follows: TGTGCCAGCAGCCCCCGCGGGGGACAGGACACTGAAGCTTTCTTT. Protein product: CASSPRGGQDTEAFF.